This T cell receptor (beta chain) was recovered during a study of blood T cell repertoires in COVID-19. Method: immunoSEQ multiplex PCR; TCRdb's copy keeps in-frame clones and lacks some. The table includes a few hundred thousand clones, 70% to 90% detected once. The CDR3 has 11 amino acids. Trimming removed 5 bases at V and 13 bases at J, with 9 bases between. Germline loops: CDR1 SGHAT, CDR2 FQNNGV. This clonotype was obtained from a woman aged 40 to 50 with acute COVID-19. The rearrangement joins TRBV11-2 to TRBJ2-6; D is possibly TRBD2 (6 bases). Material for sequencing was PBMCs or T cells enriched from blood (not recorded which). The CDR3 DNA sequence: TGTGCCAGCAGCCTAGCGAGGGTCCTGACTTTC. It codes for CASSLARVLTF.